This TCR beta chain was identified in a study of blood T cell repertoires in COVID-19. About the study: From the United States, Italy and Spain came samples of acute and convalescent COVID-19.

Sequenced by immunoSEQ multiplex PCR; TCRdb stores in-frame clones only, minus some. The sample gives 55,000 to 75,000 clones, approximately 80% of which show up once; roughly 15% is in the top ten. Sequencing used peripheral blood. The clonotype originates from a man older than 75 with active COVID-19.

DNA for the CDR3: TGCGCCAGCAGCTTGGCACAGGGAAATGAAAAACTGTTTTTT. Translating it yields CASSLAQGNEKLFF. The V call is TRBV5-1, the J call TRBJ1-4; weak D call: TRBD1 (6 bases). The germline gives CDR1 SGHRS, CDR2 YFSETQ. CDR3 length: 14 residues. Between the trimmed V and J ends, which lost 0 bases and 5 bases, there was a span of 8 bases.